These 24 T cell receptor beta chains came from one sample sequenced in a study of blood T cell repertoires in COVID-19. Here immunoSEQ multiplex PCR was the method, and the copy in TCRdb shows in-frame clones only, minus some. Seen here are about 230,000 clones, roughly nine tenths observed once, and the top ten hold about 3.1%. Material: PBMCs or T cells enriched from blood (not recorded which). The receptors stem from a woman in her fifties or sixties in a cohort exposed to, infected with or recovered from COVID-19 (not recorded which).

This rearrangement joins TRBV7-3 to TRBJ2-3; TRBD1 agrees at 7 bases. Germline-derived CDR1 and CDR2 are SGHTA and FQGTGA. V shed 5 bases, J shed 2 bases, and the junction held 4 bases outside the gene matches. CDR3 length: 14 amino acids. The CDR3 region is CASSLDRHTDTQYF. The CDR3 DNA is TGTGCCAGCAGCCTGGACAGGCACACAGATACGCAGTATTTT.

The chain has TRBV7-9 and TRBJ1-6; D is undetermined. CDR3 size: 15 residues. The germline gives CDR1 SEHNR, CDR2 FQNEAQ (reference sequence). CDR3 sequence: CATAQSWRHNSPLHF. In DNA form, the CDR3 reads TGTGCAACGGCCCAGTCCTGGCGGCATAATTCACCCCTCCACTTT.

Only a few counts were recorded for this clone. The chain recombines TRBV6-6 with TRBJ2-2, with no clear D. Between the trimmed V and J ends, which lost 2 bases and 8 bases, there was a span of 6 bases. CDR3 length: 12 residues. Germline assignment: CDR1 MNHNY and CDR2 SVGAGI (reference sequence). CDR3 DNA: TGTGCCAGCAGTTACGACGGGGGGGAGCTGTTTTTT. Translating it yields CASSYDGGELFF.

This chain uses TRBV19 with TRBJ2-3; D perhaps matches TRBD2 (5 bases). The CDR3 contains 15 residues. Trimming pared 6 bases from V and 1 base from J, leaving 14 bases between. Germline loops: CDR1 LNHDA, CDR2 SQIVND (reference sequence). The CDR3 loop is CASSGPGTRTDTQYF. The DNA for the CDR3 is TGTGCCAGTAGCGGCCCGGGAACCCGCACAGATACGCAGTATTTT. Together with reference TRBV19 and TRBJ2-3, the CDR3 gives the full variable domain: DGGITQSPKYLFRKEGQNVTLSCEQNLNHDAMYWYRQDPGQGLRLIYYSQIVNDFQKGDIAEGYSVSREKKESFPLTVTSAQKNPTAFYLCASSGPGTRTDTQYFGPGTRLTVL.

This chain's CDR3 is CSVTTGGNTEAFF. CDR3 sequence (DNA): TGCAGCGTGACCACAGGGGGTAACACTGAAGCTTTCTTT. V and J are TRBV29-1 and TRBJ1-1, with TRBD1 matching over 8 bases. J lost 2 bases, V lost 6 bases, and 5 bases had no gene match. Germline V gene lookup returns CDR1 SQVTM and CDR2 ANQGSEA. The length of the CDR3 is 13 residues.

This clone was counted a single time. The rearrangement joins TRBV27 to TRBJ1-1; a weak D match, TRBD1 (6 bases). CDR1 and CDR2 (germline): MNHEY, SMNVEV (reference sequence). This CDR3 region has 16 residues. V shed 6 bases and J shed 1 base, with 18 bases lying between them. The CDR3 loop is CASRTNLPGQNTEAFF. CDR3 nucleotide sequence: TGTGCCAGCAGGACGAATCTCCCGGGACAGAACACTGAAGCTTTCTTT.

Details on this clone: Distinct nucleotide sequences in the sample also encode this CDR3. V and J are TRBV5-1 and TRBJ1-3; D gene unclear. V lost 7 bases, J lost 1 base, and 9 bases lay in between. The CDR3 consists of 13 residues. Per the germline V gene, CDR1 is SGHRS and CDR2 is YFSETQ. CDR3 protein: CASGGGSGNTIYF. DNA for the CDR3: TGCGCCAGCGGTGGAGGGTCTGGAAACACCATATATTTT.

The chain combines TRBV12-3 or TRBV12-4 with TRBJ1-2; D remains ambiguous. The V end lost 6 bases, the J end lost 1 base, and 3 bases lay between the germline ends. The CDR3 has 11 residues. The chain's CDR3 is CASSRNYGYTF. The CDR3 DNA follows: TGTGCCAGCAGCCGTAACTATGGCTACACCTTC.

The V call is TRBV9, the J call TRBJ1-6, with 7 nucleotides matching TRBD1. Per germline, CDR1 SGDLS and CDR2 YYNGEE. With 2 bases clipped from V and 4 bases from J, the junction kept 0 bases outside the gene matches. The CDR3 is made up of 14 amino acids. CDR3 residues: CASSVTGYNSPLHF. CDR3 coding DNA: TGTGCCAGCAGCGTGACAGGGTATAATTCACCCCTCCACTTT.

The chain recombines TRBV7-2 with TRBJ1-1; the D gene is possibly TRBD1 (6 bases). V shed 1 base and J shed 1 base, with 13 bases lying between them. The CDR3 is made up of 16 amino acids. CDR1 is SGHTA and CDR2 is FQGNSA in the germline V gene. As DNA, the CDR3 is TGTGCCAGCAGCTTAGTGGGGGGGCTGGGGAACACTGAAGCTTTCTTT. This translates into CASSLVGGLGNTEAFF.

The CDR3 sequence is CASSQHPVGSPLHF. CDR3 in DNA: TGTGCCAGCAGCCAACACCCCGTCGGGTCACCCCTCCACTTT. This sequence joins TRBV5-5 and TRBJ1-6; no clear D. The length of the CDR3 is 14 residues. V dropped 4 bases and J dropped 10 bases, with 15 bases sitting between them. CDR1 and CDR2 (germline): SGHKS, YYEKEE (reference sequence).

The chain is built from TRBV19 and TRBJ1-5; 7 bases line up with TRBD1. The CDR3 has 17 amino acids. Per germline, CDR1 LNHDA and CDR2 SQIVND (reference sequence). Losses at the gene ends were 0 bases for V and 0 bases for J; bases not matched to a gene: 5. Written as DNA, the CDR3 is TGTGCCAGTAGTATAGAGGGGACAGAGATTAGCAATCAGCCCCAGCATTTT. As protein: CASSIEGTEISNQPQHF.

This clone has just one count. The chain uses TRBV18 and TRBJ2-3; TRBD2 agrees at 7 bases. This CDR3 comprises 16 residues. Germline CDR1 and CDR2: KGHSH and LQKENI. Unmatched junction bases numbered 7, after V lost 3 bases and J lost 1 base. The CDR3: CASSPLGRLGTDTQYF. The DNA for the CDR3 is TGTGCCAGCTCACCTCTCGGGAGGCTGGGCACAGATACGCAGTATTTT.

The rearrangement uses TRBV15 and TRBJ1-2; TRBD1 matches at 9 bases. CDR1 and CDR2 (germline): LNHNV, YYDKDF (reference sequence). V shed 1 base and J 5 bases; nucleotides not matched to a gene: 8. This CDR3 is built from 16 residues. This CDR3 reads CATSRATTGGAYGYTF. The CDR3 coding sequence is TGTGCCACCAGCAGAGCAACGACAGGGGGAGCTTATGGCTACACCTTC.

Here the CDR3 reads CASSSGLSNQPQHF. CDR3 DNA: TGTGCCAGCAGTTCAGGTCTTAGCAATCAGCCCCAGCATTTT. The rearrangement uses TRBV27 and TRBJ1-5; unclear D gene. Germline loops: CDR1 MNHEY, CDR2 SMNVEV (reference sequence). CDR3 size: 14 residues. V was clipped by 4 bases and J by 0 bases, with 7 bases between them.

This clone was counted a few times. Within the sample, other DNA sequences also encode this same CDR3. In DNA, the CDR3 is TGCAGCGTGACTCAGGGGAACACTGAAGCTTTCTTT. It specifies CSVTQGNTEAFF. The chain couples TRBV29-1 to TRBJ1-1; TRBD1 might be the D (5 bases). Trimming took 6 bases from V and 1 from J, leaving 9 bases between them. The length of the CDR3 is 12 residues. Germline V gene sequence: CDR1 SQVTM, CDR2 ANQGSEA.

CDR3 protein: CASRGQPNTEAFF. CDR3 DNA: TGTGCCAGCAGAGGACAGCCGAACACTGAAGCTTTCTTT. The chain links TRBV6-4 to TRBJ1-1, with a possible D match to TRBD1 (6 bases). The CDR3 is made up of 13 amino acids. V lost 6 bases to trimming and J lost 1 base, with 9 bases between them. Per germline, CDR1 MRHNA and CDR2 SNTAGT.

This rearrangement joins TRBV5-1 to TRBJ2-5; D uncertain. Germline loops: CDR1 SGHRS, CDR2 YFSETQ. V was trimmed by 0 bases and J by 0 bases, leaving 15 bases between them. The CDR3 runs to 17 residues. The CDR3 DNA is TGCGCCAGCAGCTTGGGGCTGATGCAGGCACACCAAGAGACCCAGTACTTC. Translating gives CASSLGLMQAHQETQYF.

This clone was counted a single time. The rearrangement links TRBV7-2 to TRBJ1-1; possibly TRBD1 for D (6 bases). Trimming left V 3 bases short and J 8 bases short, with 16 bases between. The V gene's germline CDR1 is SGHTA and CDR2 FQGNSA. The CDR3 loop spans 14 amino acids. This CDR3 reads CASSFPGQLREAFF. CDR3 in DNA: TGTGCCAGCAGCTTTCCTGGACAGCTTCGAGAAGCTTTCTTT. Complete variable domain (other parts from reference TRBV7-2 and TRBJ1-1): GAGVSQSPSNKVTEKGKDVELRCDPISGHTALYWYRQSLGQGLEFLIYFQGNSAPDKSGLPSDRFSAERTGGSVSTLTIQRTQQEDSAVYLCASSFPGQLREAFFGQGTRLTVV.

The CDR3: CASSYGGDGSRRAFF. The DNA of the CDR3 is TGCGCCAGCAGCTACGGCGGGGACGGATCGAGGAGAGCTTTCTTT. The rearrangement uses TRBV5-1 and TRBJ1-1; a possible D gene is TRBD1 (5 bases). Germline lookup yields CDR1 SGHRS and CDR2 YFSETQ. The CDR3 spans 15 residues. V was trimmed by 3 bases and J by 10 bases, leaving 22 bases between them.

This sequence joins TRBV7-2 and TRBJ1-6; no definite D call. Germline loops: CDR1 SGHTA, CDR2 FQGNSA. CDR3 size: 14 residues. The V end was cut by 6 bases, the J end by 4 bases, with 10 bases between. The CDR3 sequence is CASREDGYNSPLHF. CDR3 DNA sequence: TGTGCCAGCAGAGAAGACGGGTATAATTCACCCCTCCACTTT.

The V gene is TRBV30, the J gene TRBJ1-3; no reliable D call. The CDR3 runs to 13 residues. The V gene's germline CDR1 is GTSNPN and CDR2 SVGIG (reference sequence). V was clipped by 5 bases and J by 4 bases, with 12 bases between them. In DNA form, the CDR3 reads TGTGCCTGGGGCGGTGAGGTCGGAAACACCATATATTTT. Translating gives CAWGGEVGNTIYF. The variable domain in full, completed from reference TRBV30 and TRBJ1-3, reads SQTIHQWPATLVQPVGSPLSLECTVEGTSNPNLYWYRQAAGRGLQLLFYSVGIGQISSEVPQNLSASRPQDRQFILSSKKLLLSDSGFYLCAWGGEVGNTIYFGEGSWLTVV.

Here the CDR3 DNA reads TGTGCCAGCAGTAAGAACCTAGGGGGCGAAGCTTTCTTT. This codes for CASSKNLGGEAFF. The chain is built from TRBV14 and TRBJ1-1, with 7 positions matching TRBD1. The CDR3 is 13 residues long. Looked up from germline, CDR1 is SGHDN and CDR2 is FVKESK. Trimming took 6 bases from V and 8 from J; bases not matched to a gene: 9.

The rearrangement joins TRBV18 to TRBJ2-7; tentative D call: TRBD2 (6 bases). Trimming took 3 bases from V and 2 from J, leaving 17 bases between them. Germline values: CDR1 KGHSH, CDR2 LQKENI. The CDR3 has 16 residues. The CDR3 here is CASSPERDFGTYEQYF. DNA for the CDR3: TGTGCCAGCTCACCGGAGAGGGACTTTGGCACCTACGAGCAGTACTTC. Combining the CDR3 with reference TRBV18 and TRBJ2-7 gives the whole variable domain NAGVMQNPRHLVRRRGQEARLRCSPMKGHSHVYWYRQLPEEGLKFMVYLQKENIIDESGMPKERFSAEFPKEGPSILRIQQVVRGDSAAYFCASSPERDFGTYEQYFGPGTRLTVT.